The 25 T cell receptor beta chains presented below share a single source sample, sequenced in a study of blood T cell repertoires in COVID-19. Assay used: immunoSEQ multiplex PCR; TCRdb lists only in-frame clones, some missing. The sample has 120,000 to 150,000 clones; around nine tenths are singletons. The sample comprised peripheral blood. These receptors were taken from a human donor in a cohort sampled during active COVID-19.

V usage is TRBV3-1 (or the pseudogene TRBV3-2) and J usage is TRBJ1-5, with D uncertain. The V gene's germline CDR1 is LGHDT and CDR2 YNNKEL (reference sequence). The CDR3 spans 13 residues. Deletions cut 2 bases from V and 1 base from J, with 3 bases between. CDR3 bases: TGTGCCAGCAGCCAACAAAGCAATCAGCCCCAGCATTTT. Translated, it gives CASSQQSNQPQHF.

The rearrangement joins TRBV20-1 to TRBJ2-4, with D unclear. Per the germline V gene, CDR1 is DFQATT and CDR2 is SNEGSKA (reference sequence). The CDR3 extends over 11 amino acids. The V and J ends lost 3 bases and 10 bases respectively, with 10 bases between them. The chain's CDR3 is CSASGLNIQYF. The CDR3 DNA follows: TGCAGTGCTAGCGGGTTGAATATTCAGTACTTC.

The sample holds one count of this clone. This chain links TRBV27 with TRBJ2-1, with 9 bases lining up with TRBD1. The V gene end was trimmed by 7 bases and the J gene end by 6 bases; junction bases not matched to a gene: 7. Germline V lookup: CDR1 MNHEY, CDR2 SMNVEV (reference sequence). CDR3 size: 14 residues. CDR3 protein: CASNRGRQSNEQFF. The CDR3 DNA is TGTGCCAGCAACAGGGGGCGACAATCCAATGAGCAGTTCTTC.

The rearrangement links TRBV7-7 to TRBJ2-7, with 11 bases fitting TRBD1. Germline lookup yields CDR1 SSHAT and CDR2 FNYEAQ (reference sequence). J lost 2 bases, V lost 5 bases, and 5 bases had no gene match. This CDR3 is built from 15 residues. CDR3 residues: CASSLGQGETYEQYF. DNA for the CDR3: TGTGCCAGCAGCCTGGGACAGGGGGAAACCTACGAGCAGTACTTC.

The genes are TRBV6-5 and TRBJ1-4; TRBD1 agrees at 8 bases. Germline V CDR1 and CDR2: MNHEY, SVGAGI. This CDR3 region has 14 residues. V gave up 5 bases and J gave up 8 bases; unmatched junction bases: 7. The CDR3, as DNA: TGTGCCAGCAGTAGGGACAGGAGCGACGAAAAACTGTTTTTT. Amino acids: CASSRDRSDEKLFF.

The gene calls are TRBV18 and TRBJ2-5, with 7 bases identical to TRBD2. Trimming took 3 bases from V and 4 from J; bases not matched to a gene: 14. Germline CDR1 and CDR2: KGHSH and LQKENI. The CDR3 spans 17 residues. CDR3 sequence reads: CASSPPGYERGRETQYF. Written as DNA, the CDR3 is TGTGCCAGCTCACCCCCGGGGTATGAGCGGGGCCGAGAGACCCAGTACTTC.

This chain uses TRBV7-3 with TRBJ2-3; D remains ambiguous. Germline CDR1 and CDR2: SGHTA and FQGTGA. CDR3 size: 13 residues. Between the trimmed V and J ends, which lost 4 bases and 2 bases, there was a span of 7 bases. CDR3 in DNA: TGTGCCAGCAGCTACACCGACACAGATACGCAGTATTTT. Translated: CASSYTDTDTQYF.

The chain links TRBV2 to TRBJ2-7, with 8 bases identical to TRBD2. V shed 7 bases and J 3 bases; nucleotides not matched to a gene: 5. This CDR3 contains 13 residues. In germline, CDR1 is SNHLY, CDR2 FYNNEI. The CDR3: CASKSGRNYEQYF. DNA of the CDR3: TGTGCCAGCAAAAGCGGGAGAAACTACGAGCAGTACTTC.

The CDR3 region has the DNA TGTGCCTGGAGTGTGTACAGGGATAATTCACCCCTCCACTTT. Translating gives CAWSVYRDNSPLHF. This rearrangement joins TRBV30 to TRBJ1-6, with TRBD1 as a possible D gene (6 bases). The CDR3 extends over 14 amino acids. The V end was cut by 0 bases, the J end by 5 bases, with 8 bases between. The germline CDR1 and CDR2 sequences are GTSNPN and SVGIG (reference sequence).

The CDR3 loop is CASSLERGMNTEAFF. CDR3 bases: TGTGCCAGCAGCTTAGAAAGAGGCATGAACACTGAAGCTTTCTTT. V is TRBV7-9 and J is TRBJ1-1, with no clear D. CDR3 length: 15 amino acids. Germline CDR1 SEHNR, CDR2 FQNEAQ (reference sequence). V lost 1 base, J lost 0 bases, and 9 bases lay in between.

This rearrangement joins TRBV9 to TRBJ2-3, with TRBD1 as a possible D gene (7 bases). The length of the CDR3 is 14 residues. Germline-derived CDR1 and CDR2 are SGDLS and YYNGEE. Trimming took off 7 bases at V and 4 bases at J, with 16 bases between the two ends. The CDR3 is CASVPGGGADTQYF. CDR3 in DNA: TGTGCCAGCGTACCCGGAGGGGGCGCAGATACGCAGTATTTT.

The J gene is TRBJ1-1, the V gene TRBV19, with 8 bases lining up with TRBD1. Germline loops: CDR1 LNHDA, CDR2 SQIVND (reference sequence). J lost 4 bases, V lost 7 bases, and 5 bases had no gene match. The CDR3 is 13 amino acids. CDR3 nucleotide sequence: TGTGCCAGTATTCGGACAGGGACCACTGAAGCTTTCTTT. Its protein is CASIRTGTTEAFF.

V and J are TRBV28 and TRBJ2-3; the D gene is possibly TRBD2 (6 bases). Trimming took 7 bases from V and 1 from J, leaving 15 bases between them. Per the germline V gene, CDR1 is MDHEN and CDR2 is SYDVKM. The CDR3 runs to 15 residues. CDR3 protein: CASNLGGEGTDTQYF. The CDR3 nucleotides read TGTGCCAGCAACCTGGGCGGGGAGGGCACAGATACGCAGTATTTT. Full variable domain (missing parts from reference TRBV28 and TRBJ2-3): DVKVTQSSRYLVKRTGEKVFLECVQDMDHENMFWYRQDPGLGLRLIYFSYDVKMKEKGDIPEGYSVSREKKERFSLILESASTNQTSMYLCASNLGGEGTDTQYFGPGTRLTVL.

The rearrangement links TRBV20-1 to TRBJ1-2, with TRBD1 identical over 11 bases. The germline CDR1 and CDR2 sequences are DFQATT and SNEGSKA (reference sequence). Trimming removed 3 bases from V and 8 bases from J; junction bases left unmatched: 5. CDR3 length: 13 amino acids. The CDR3 nucleotides are TGCAGTGCTAGTGTGGACAGGGGGCGAGGCTACACCTTC. It specifies CSASVDRGRGYTF.

The CDR3 is CASSSANSGYEQYF. The CDR3 nucleotides are TGCGCCAGCAGCTCAGCCAATAGCGGCTACGAGCAGTACTTC. This rearrangement joins TRBV5-1 to TRBJ2-7; D possibly corresponds to TRBD2 (6 bases). The germline V gene has CDR1 SGHRS and CDR2 YFSETQ. Trimming took 3 bases from V and 3 from J, leaving 13 bases between them. There are 14 residues in the CDR3.

This clone has a handful of counts. The chain carries TRBV18 and TRBJ2-6; D possibly corresponds to TRBD2 (5 bases). The CDR3 totals 18 residues. V was cut by 2 bases and J by 0 bases, with 14 bases left in between. Germline V CDR1 and CDR2: KGHSH, LQKENI. The CDR3 region has the DNA TGTGCCAGCTCACCAAACCGGGATTTAAGCTCTGGGGCCAACGTCCTGACTTTC. Translating gives CASSPNRDLSSGANVLTF.

The chain is built from TRBV18 and TRBJ2-1; D is uncertain. CDR3 length: 16 amino acids. From germline, CDR1 is KGHSH and CDR2 LQKENI. Deletions cut 4 bases from V and 0 bases from J, with 13 bases between. CDR3 region: CASSRSQVSSYNEQFF. The CDR3 DNA follows: TGTGCCAGCTCACGCTCCCAGGTTAGCTCCTACAATGAGCAGTTCTTC.

This chain uses TRBV9 with TRBJ1-3; the D gene is possibly TRBD1 (6 bases). Trimming cost V 0 bases and J 4 bases, with 20 bases left between them. CDR1 and CDR2 (germline): SGDLS, YYNGEE. This CDR3 contains 18 residues. The DNA of the CDR3 is TGTGCCAGCAGCGTAGGCCCAGGAGGGGGGGCAGGAGGAAACACCATATATTTT. It codes for CASSVGPGGGAGGNTIYF.

The genes are TRBV5-1 and TRBJ2-3; TRBD2 matches at 10 bases. The CDR3 is 16 amino acids. V shed 4 bases and J 2 bases; nucleotides not matched to a gene: 7. Germline lookup yields CDR1 SGHRS and CDR2 YFSETQ. CDR3 in amino acids: CASSLGGLADTDTQYF. The CDR3 nucleotides read TGCGCCAGCAGCCTGGGAGGACTAGCGGACACAGATACGCAGTATTTT.

At least ten counts were recorded for this clone. The chain has TRBV6-5 and TRBJ2-1, with no clear D. Germline values: CDR1 MNHEY, CDR2 SVGAGI. The CDR3 runs to 13 residues. V was trimmed by 7 bases and J by 6 bases, leaving 13 bases between them. CDR3: CASTRMASNEQFF. CDR3 in DNA: TGTGCCAGCACTAGAATGGCCAGCAATGAGCAGTTCTTC.

This chain joins TRBV20-1 and TRBJ1-5, with D maybe TRBD1 (5 bases). The CDR3 is made up of 16 amino acids. V lost 3 bases, J lost 0 bases, and 15 bases lay in between. The germline V gene has CDR1 DFQATT and CDR2 SNEGSKA (reference sequence). CDR3 in DNA: TGCAGTGCTAGTCCCCTCGACAGCTATAGCAATCAGCCCCAGCATTTT. Translation: CSASPLDSYSNQPQHF.

The CDR3 loop reads CASALGPSWERIDYEQYF. The CDR3 DNA is TGTGCTAGTGCCCTGGGTCCTTCCTGGGAGCGGATAGACTACGAGCAGTACTTC. V and J are TRBV12-5 and TRBJ2-7, with D perhaps matching TRBD2 (5 bases). This CDR3 comprises 18 residues. With 7 bases removed from V and 3 bases from J, the gap between germline ends came to 28 bases. The V gene's germline CDR1 is LGHNT and CDR2 FRNRAP.

V is TRBV7-2 and J is TRBJ2-5; possibly TRBD2 for D (6 bases). V lost 5 bases, J lost 1 base, and 11 bases lay in between. The CDR3 length is 14 residues. Germline V gene data show CDR1 as SGHTA and CDR2 as FQGNSA. CDR3 sequence (DNA): TGTGCCAGCAGCCGGGGGTCCTTCCAAGAGACCCAGTACTTC. Translation gives CASSRGSFQETQYF.

This chain joins TRBV5-4 and TRBJ2-7; 8 bases are shared with TRBD2. Looked up from germline, CDR1 is SGHNT and CDR2 is YYREEE (reference sequence). The CDR3 totals 17 residues. V dropped 7 bases and J dropped 6; count of bases not matched to a gene: 21. CDR3 in DNA: TGTGCCAGCGGCCTCAACCCTAGACCGGGGGGGCCCCGCGAGCAGTACTTC. This translates into CASGLNPRPGGPREQYF. Drawing the rest from reference TRBV5-4 and TRBJ2-7, the complete variable domain is ETGVTQSPTHLIKTRGQQVTLRCSSQSGHNTVSWYQQALGQGPQFIFQYYREEENGRGNFPPRFSGLQFPNYSSELNVNALELDDSALYLCASGLNPRPGGPREQYFGPGTRLTVT.

This chain links TRBV25-1 with TRBJ2-1; tentatively, D is TRBD2 (6 bases). V dropped 3 bases and J dropped 5 bases, with 14 bases sitting between them. The CDR3 extends over 15 amino acids. Per the germline V gene, CDR1 is MGHDK and CDR2 is SYGVNS. The CDR3 sequence is CASSEIGSGNNEQFF. The CDR3 DNA reads as TGTGCCAGCAGTGAGATCGGTAGCGGAAACAATGAGCAGTTCTTC.